The following is a T cell receptor beta chain sequence with its context. It lacks a known antigen. One base away there is no much larger clone; base qualities are not given. This sample was taken from a study of shared clonotypes between healthy human individuals (dated by TCRdb to about 2020). Study-wide context: A couple of women and a few men aged 18 to 49 years were included in the cohort. For each donor, CD4 naive and CD4 memory were each given three plates, CD8 naive was given two plates, and CD8 memory was given one plate. Blood TCR repertoires of roughly five healthy adults were deeply sequenced to estimate repertoire size and the extent of clonotype sharing between individuals. Different laboratories and diverse techniques were used to prepare libraries and sequence TCR repertoires, to increase sequencing depth and limit assay-specific biases. Each donor's leukapheresis produced roughly between roughly 0.85 and 9.5 billion PBMCs. Here is what the overall study found, with its caveats: Sampling was restricted to blood, and TCR repertoires in tissue are likely to differ from TCR repertoires in blood. Clonotypes shared by all four sorted-subset donors showed higher generation probabilities than non-shared clonotypes. Pairwise subsampling indicated that sequencing depth was expected to affect the degree of clonotype sharing among donors. Across four donors, about 5% of naive CD4, roughly 3.4% of naive CD8, under 2.5% of memory CD4, and roughly 0.4% of memory CD8 clonotypes were shared. Larger estimated clonotype richness was generally found for naive subsets than for memory subsets. Incomplete sequencing was indicated by rarefaction of sorted-subset datasets, despite the large sequencing depth. Because the study included a small number of donors, the genetic and exposure-history diversity represented was limited.

TCR CDR3 regions were amplified from genomic DNA by multiplex PCR using the deep immunoSEQ assay. Extracted genomic DNA from each cell subset was distributed evenly across all wells of several immunoSEQ 96-well plates, and each plate was treated as a replicate. For sorted subsets, approximately 200 ng of genomic DNA, equivalent to around 30,000 T cell genomes, went into each replicate PCR. The purified libraries were quantified using a Qubit 3.0 fluorometer, sized with a Bioanalyzer 2100, and then quantified again using the KAPA Library Quantification kit. Every immunoSEQ 96-well plate was sequenced on a separate single-read 150-cycle Illumina NextSeq 550 flow cell. For the original study's pipeline: The immunoSEQ output contained only junctional sequences without quality scores, so filtering could not match that applied to full-length reads. To assign V/J genes and CDR3, sequences were annotated against IMGT germline references using PyIR, a Python wrapper for IgBLAST v1.9. Reads with weak V/J assignments (E-value above 1e-6), missing CDR3, stop codons, out-of-frame junctions, or ambiguous translated residues were removed. V3J clonotypes were defined by identical inferred V gene, J gene, and CDR3 amino acid sequence. Percentage overlap between repertoires was calculated by dividing the number of shared unique clonotypes by the size of the smaller repertoire. Repertoire richness was assessed with RTK rarefaction, the Chao1 estimator, and Recon v2.1 estimates of unobserved clonotypes. For all TCRbeta clonotypes obtained by the gDNA method from several donors, generation probabilities were computed with OLGA. TCRdb limited this immuneACCESS table to in-frame rearrangements with V and J called. A share of clones is missing; checked studies link under half to unresolved V genes, and the rest is unexplained. From that table come the V and J calls and clone size; the DNA was used to work out D and trimming. The sample table contains more than 2 million clones; only one count was recorded for approximately 95% of them. Of the sample, over 0.1% is held by the ten largest clones.

The donors were healthy, HIV-negative adults who had no recently reported acute infections or vaccinations. Every donor was a Caucasian adult living in Nashville, Tennessee, USA. CD4+ T cells were enriched by magnetic negative selection; naive cells were then positively selected on CD45RA, and the negative fraction formed the memory subset. Blood was obtained by leukapheresis, after which PBMCs were separated by Ficoll-Histopaque density gradient centrifugation and cryopreserved in liquid nitrogen vapor phase. Analytical flow cytometry was used to check the purity and quantity of every magnetically sorted T cell population. Genomic DNA was isolated from each sorted fraction and quantified by UV absorbance on a Nanodrop 2000c. CDR1 MNHEY and CDR2 SMNVEV are derived from the germline V gene (reference sequence). Spanning cysteine to phenylalanine, the CDR3 consists of 14 amino acids. The entry retains the CDR3 DNA only, 42 bases that are in frame from base 1. Trimmed from V: 6 bases; trimmed from J: 5 bases; junction bases lacking a gene match: 5.

This chain is built from TRBV27 and TRBJ2-3; TRBD1 agrees with 10 junctional bases. Specimen: naive CD4+ T cells sorted from blood. The cell subset or site label of this sample denotes: CD45RA+ positively selected. The receptor was derived from a man between 18 and 29 years old in good health. The sequenced DNA: TGTGCCAGCAGGACAGGGGGCAAGGGAGATACGCAGTATTTT. It codes for CASRTGGKGDTQYF.